The clone carrying this T cell receptor beta chain was observed a few times. The target antigen is unknown. V lost 7 bases to trimming and J lost 1 base; unmatched junction nucleotides: 1. Germline loops: CDR1 SNHLY, CDR2 FYNNEI. The CDR3 has 13 residues. This sample is drawn from a study of T cell responses to AZD1222 COVID-19 vaccine. Notes on the study in general: A mostly white British donor set with more females was recruited, and clonal diversity was possibly underestimated.

Using immunoSEQ multiplex PCR, the repertoire was profiled, and TCRdb retains in-frame clones only, with some absent. The sample lists about 150,000 clones; about 89% were seen once. The chain couples TRBV2 to TRBJ2-3, with 8 bases that match TRBD2. This sample comprised peripheral blood, obtained 28 days after the second AZD1222 dose. The sequence came from an adult who received the AZD1222 COVID-19 vaccine. The CDR3 DNA sequence: TGTGCCAGCATGCGGGGGGGCACAGATACGCAGTATTTT. Amino acids: CASMRGGTDTQYF.